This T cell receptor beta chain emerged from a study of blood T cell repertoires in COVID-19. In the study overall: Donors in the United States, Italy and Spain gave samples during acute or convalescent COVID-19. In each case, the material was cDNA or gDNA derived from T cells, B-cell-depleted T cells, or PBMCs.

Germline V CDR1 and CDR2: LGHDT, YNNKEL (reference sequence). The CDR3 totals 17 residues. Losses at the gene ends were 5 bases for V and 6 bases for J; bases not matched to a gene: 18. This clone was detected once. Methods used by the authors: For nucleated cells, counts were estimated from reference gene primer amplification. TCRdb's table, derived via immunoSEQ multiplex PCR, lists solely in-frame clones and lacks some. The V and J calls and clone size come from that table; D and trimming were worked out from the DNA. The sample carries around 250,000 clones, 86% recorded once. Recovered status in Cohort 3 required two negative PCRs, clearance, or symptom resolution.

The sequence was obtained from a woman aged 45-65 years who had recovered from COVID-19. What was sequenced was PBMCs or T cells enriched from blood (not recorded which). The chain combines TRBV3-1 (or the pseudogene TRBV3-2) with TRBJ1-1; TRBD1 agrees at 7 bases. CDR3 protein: CASSATNLRQGIAEAFF. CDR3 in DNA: TGTGCCAGCAGCGCAACTAACCTGCGACAGGGTATAGCTGAAGCTTTCTTT.